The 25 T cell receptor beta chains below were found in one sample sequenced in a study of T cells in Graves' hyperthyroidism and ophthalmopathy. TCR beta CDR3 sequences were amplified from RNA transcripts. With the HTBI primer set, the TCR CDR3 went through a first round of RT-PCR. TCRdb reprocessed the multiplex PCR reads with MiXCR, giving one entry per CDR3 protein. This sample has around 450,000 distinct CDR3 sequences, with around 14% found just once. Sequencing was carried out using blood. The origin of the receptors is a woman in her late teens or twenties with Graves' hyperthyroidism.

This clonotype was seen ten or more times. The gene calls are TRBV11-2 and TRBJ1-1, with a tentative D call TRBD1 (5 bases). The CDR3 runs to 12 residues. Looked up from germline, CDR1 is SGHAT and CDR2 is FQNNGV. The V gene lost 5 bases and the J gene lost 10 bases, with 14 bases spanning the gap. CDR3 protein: CASSPTSQGAFF. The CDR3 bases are TGTGCCAGCAGCCCCACAAGTCAGGGAGCTTTCTTT. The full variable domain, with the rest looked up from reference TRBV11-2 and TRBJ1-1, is EAGVAQSPRYKIIEKRQSVAFWCNPISGHATLYWYQQILGQGPKLLIQFQNNGVVDDSQLPKDRFSAERLKGVDSTLKIQPAKLEDSAVYLCASSPTSQGAFFGQGTRLTVV.

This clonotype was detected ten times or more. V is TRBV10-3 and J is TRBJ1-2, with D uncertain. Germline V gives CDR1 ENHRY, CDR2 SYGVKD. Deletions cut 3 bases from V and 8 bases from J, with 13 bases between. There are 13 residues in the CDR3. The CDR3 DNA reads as TGTGCCATCAGTGATTATCTTCAGGAAGGCTACACCTTC. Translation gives CAISDYLQEGYTF.

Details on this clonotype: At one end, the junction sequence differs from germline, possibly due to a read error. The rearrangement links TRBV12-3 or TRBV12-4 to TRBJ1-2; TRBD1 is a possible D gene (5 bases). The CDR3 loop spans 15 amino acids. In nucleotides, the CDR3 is TGTGCCAGCAGGTTAGGGCCGGGGGAGGGGTATGGCTACACCTTC. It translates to CASRLGPGEGYGYTF.

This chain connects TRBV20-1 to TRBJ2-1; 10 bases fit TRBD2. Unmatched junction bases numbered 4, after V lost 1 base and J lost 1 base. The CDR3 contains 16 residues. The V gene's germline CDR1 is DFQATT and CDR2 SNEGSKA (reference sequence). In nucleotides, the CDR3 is TGCAGTGCTAGAGCGACTAGCGGGTATTCCTACAATGAGCAGTTCTTC. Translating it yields CSARATSGYSYNEQFF.

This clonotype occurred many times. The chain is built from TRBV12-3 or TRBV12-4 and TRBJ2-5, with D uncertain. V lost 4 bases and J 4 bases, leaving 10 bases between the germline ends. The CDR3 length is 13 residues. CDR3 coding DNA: TGTGCCAGCAGTTCATGGGAAGGAGAGACCCAGTACTTC. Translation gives CASSSWEGETQYF.

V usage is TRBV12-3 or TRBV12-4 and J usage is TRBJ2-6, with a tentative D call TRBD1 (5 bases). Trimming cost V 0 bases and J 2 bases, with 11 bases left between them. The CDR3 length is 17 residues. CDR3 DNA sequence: TGTGCCAGCAGTTTAGCAAGGGGCCGAGCTGGGGCCAACGTCCTGACTTTC. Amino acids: CASSLARGRAGANVLTF.

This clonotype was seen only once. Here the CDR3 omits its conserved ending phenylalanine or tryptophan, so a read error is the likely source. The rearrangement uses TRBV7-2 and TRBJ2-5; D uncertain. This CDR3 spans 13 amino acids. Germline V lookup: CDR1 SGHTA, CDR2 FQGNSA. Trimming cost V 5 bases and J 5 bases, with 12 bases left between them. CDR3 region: CASSPGLGETQYY. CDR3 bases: TGTGCCAGCAGCCCTGGGCTTGGGGAGACCCAGTACTAC.

The CDR3 spells CASSEVRQGSSPLHF. The CDR3 nucleotides read TGTGCCAGCAGTGAAGTTCGGCAGGGGAGTTCACCCCTCCACTTT. The J gene is TRBJ1-6, the V gene TRBV25-1; the D gene is possibly TRBD1 (6 bases). This CDR3 is 15 amino acids long. Trimming removed 2 bases from V and 9 bases from J, with 14 bases in between. CDR1 is MGHDK, CDR2 SYGVNS, per germline.

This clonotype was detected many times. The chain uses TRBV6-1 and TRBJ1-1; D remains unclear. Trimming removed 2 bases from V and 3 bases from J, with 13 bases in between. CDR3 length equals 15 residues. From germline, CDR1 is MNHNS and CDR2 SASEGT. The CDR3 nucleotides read TGTGCCAGCAGTGAATATATGAACGGGTACACTGAAGCTTTCTTT. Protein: CASSEYMNGYTEAFF.

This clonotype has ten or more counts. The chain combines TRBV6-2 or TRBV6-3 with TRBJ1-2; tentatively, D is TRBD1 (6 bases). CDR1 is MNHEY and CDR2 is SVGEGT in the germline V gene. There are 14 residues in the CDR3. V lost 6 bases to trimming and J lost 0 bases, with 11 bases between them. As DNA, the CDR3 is TGTGCCAGCAGACTGGACAGAGCTAACTATGGCTACACCTTC. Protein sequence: CASRLDRANYGYTF.

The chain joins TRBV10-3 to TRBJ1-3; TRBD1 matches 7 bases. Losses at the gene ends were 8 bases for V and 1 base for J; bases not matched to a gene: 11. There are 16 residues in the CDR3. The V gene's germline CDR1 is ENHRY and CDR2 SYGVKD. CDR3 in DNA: TGTGCCATCGGGGCTCAGGGGGTAGGGTCTGGAAACACCATATATTTT. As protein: CAIGAQGVGSGNTIYF.

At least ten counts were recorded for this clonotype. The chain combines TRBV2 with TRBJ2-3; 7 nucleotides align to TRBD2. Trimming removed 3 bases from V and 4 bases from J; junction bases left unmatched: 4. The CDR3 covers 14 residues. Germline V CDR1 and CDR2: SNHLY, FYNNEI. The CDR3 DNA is TGTGCCAGCAGTGATATCCTAGCGGCAGATACGCAGTATTTT. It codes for CASSDILAADTQYF.

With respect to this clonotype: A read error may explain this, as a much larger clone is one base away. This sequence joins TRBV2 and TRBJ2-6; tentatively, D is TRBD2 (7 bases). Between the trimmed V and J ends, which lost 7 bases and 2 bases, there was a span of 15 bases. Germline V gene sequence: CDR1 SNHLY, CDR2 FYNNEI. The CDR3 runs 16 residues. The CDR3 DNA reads TGTGCCAGCAACTTACTCGGGGGGCCTGGGGCCAACGTCCTGACTTTC. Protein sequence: CASNLLGGPGANVLTF.

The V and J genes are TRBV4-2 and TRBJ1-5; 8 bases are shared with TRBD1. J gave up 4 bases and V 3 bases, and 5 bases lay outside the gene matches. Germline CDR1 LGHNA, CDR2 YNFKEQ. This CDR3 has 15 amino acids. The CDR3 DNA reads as TGTGCCAGCAGCCAGAGCCGGGACAGGAATCAGCCCCAGCATTTT. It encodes CASSQSRDRNQPQHF.

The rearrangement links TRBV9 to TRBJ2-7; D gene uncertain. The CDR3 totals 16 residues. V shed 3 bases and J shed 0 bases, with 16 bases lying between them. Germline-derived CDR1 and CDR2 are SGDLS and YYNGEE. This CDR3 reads CASSAGPGASSYEQYF. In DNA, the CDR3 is TGTGCCAGCAGCGCGGGCCCCGGCGCGAGCTCCTACGAGCAGTACTTC.

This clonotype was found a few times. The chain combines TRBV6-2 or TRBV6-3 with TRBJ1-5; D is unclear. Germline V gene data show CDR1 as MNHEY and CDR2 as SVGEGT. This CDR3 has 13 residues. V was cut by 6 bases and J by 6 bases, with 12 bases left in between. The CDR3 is CASRSRETQPQHF. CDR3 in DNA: TGTGCCAGCAGGTCTAGGGAAACTCAGCCCCAGCATTTT.

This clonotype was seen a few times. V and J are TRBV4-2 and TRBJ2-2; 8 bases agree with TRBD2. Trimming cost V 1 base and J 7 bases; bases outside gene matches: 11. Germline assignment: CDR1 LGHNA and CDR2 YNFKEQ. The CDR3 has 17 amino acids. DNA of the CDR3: TGTGCCAGCAGCCAAGTGATTACGGGAGGGCCCGGCGGGGAGCTGTTTTTT. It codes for CASSQVITGGPGGELFF.

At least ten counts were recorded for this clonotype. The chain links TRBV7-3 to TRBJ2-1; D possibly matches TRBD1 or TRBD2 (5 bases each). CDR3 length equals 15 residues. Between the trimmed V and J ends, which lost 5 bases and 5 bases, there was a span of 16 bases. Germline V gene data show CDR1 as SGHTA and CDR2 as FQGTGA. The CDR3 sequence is CASSDGGKGNNEQFF. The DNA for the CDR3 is TGTGCCAGCAGCGATGGGGGAAAGGGCAACAATGAGCAGTTCTTC.

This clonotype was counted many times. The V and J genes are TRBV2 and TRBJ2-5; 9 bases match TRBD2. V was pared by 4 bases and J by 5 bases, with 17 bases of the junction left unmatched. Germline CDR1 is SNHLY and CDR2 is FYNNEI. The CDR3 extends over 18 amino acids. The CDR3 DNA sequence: TGTGCCAGCAGTGCCCCACTAGCGGGCCAACCCCGGGGGGAGACCCAGTACTTC. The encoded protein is CASSAPLAGQPRGETQYF.

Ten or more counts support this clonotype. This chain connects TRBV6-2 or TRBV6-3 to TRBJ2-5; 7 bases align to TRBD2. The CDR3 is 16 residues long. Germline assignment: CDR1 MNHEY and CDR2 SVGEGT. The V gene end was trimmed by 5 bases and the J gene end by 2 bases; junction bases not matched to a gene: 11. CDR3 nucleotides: TGTGCCAGCAGTCAGACTCCGGGAGGAGAACAAGAGACCCAGTACTTC. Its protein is CASSQTPGGEQETQYF.

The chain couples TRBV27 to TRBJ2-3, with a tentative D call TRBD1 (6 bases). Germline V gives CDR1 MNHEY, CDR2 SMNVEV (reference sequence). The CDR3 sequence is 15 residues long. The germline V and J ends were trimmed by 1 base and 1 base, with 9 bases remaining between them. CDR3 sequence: CASSLFYRGTDTQYF. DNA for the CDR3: TGTGCCAGCAGTTTATTTTACAGGGGCACAGATACGCAGTATTTT.

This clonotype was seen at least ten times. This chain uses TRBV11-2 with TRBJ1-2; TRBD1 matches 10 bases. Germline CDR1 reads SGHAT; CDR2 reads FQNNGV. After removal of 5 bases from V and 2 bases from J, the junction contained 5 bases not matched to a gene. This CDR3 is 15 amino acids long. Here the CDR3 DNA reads TGTGCCAGCAGCCCATCGGACAGGGGGAACTATGGCTACACCTTC. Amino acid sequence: CASSPSDRGNYGYTF.

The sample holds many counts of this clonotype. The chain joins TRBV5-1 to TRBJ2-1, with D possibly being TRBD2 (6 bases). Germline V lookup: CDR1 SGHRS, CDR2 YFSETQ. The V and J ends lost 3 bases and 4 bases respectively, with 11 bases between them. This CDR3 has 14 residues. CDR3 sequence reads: CASSWGDLYNEQFF. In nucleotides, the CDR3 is TGCGCCAGCAGCTGGGGGGACTTGTACAATGAGCAGTTCTTC.

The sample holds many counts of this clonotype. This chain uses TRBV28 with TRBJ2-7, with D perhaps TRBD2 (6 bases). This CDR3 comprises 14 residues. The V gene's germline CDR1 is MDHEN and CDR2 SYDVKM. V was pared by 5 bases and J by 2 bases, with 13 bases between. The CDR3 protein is CASSKPGDAYEQYF. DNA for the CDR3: TGTGCCAGCAGTAAACCGGGAGACGCCTACGAGCAGTACTTC.

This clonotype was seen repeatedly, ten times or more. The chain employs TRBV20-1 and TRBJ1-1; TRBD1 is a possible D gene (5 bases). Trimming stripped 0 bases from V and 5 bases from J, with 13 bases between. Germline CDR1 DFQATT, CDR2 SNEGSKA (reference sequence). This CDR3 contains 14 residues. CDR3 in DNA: TGCAGTGCTAGAGATCCCCTTGGGGGGACTGAAGCTTTCTTT. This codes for CSARDPLGGTEAFF.